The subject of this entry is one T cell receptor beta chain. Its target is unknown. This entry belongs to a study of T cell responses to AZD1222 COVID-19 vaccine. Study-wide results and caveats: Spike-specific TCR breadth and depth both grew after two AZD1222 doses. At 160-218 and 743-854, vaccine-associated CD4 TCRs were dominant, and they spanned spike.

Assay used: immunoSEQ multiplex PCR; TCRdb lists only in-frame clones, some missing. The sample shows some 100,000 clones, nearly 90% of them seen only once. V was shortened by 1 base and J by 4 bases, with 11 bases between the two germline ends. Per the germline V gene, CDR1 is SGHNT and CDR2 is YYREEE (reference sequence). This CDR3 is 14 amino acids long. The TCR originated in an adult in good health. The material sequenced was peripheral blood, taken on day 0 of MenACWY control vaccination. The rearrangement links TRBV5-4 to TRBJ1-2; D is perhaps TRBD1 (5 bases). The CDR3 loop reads CASSLTGLTYGYTF. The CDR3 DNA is TGTGCCAGCAGCTTGACGGGGCTCACCTATGGCTACACCTTC.